This is a list of T cell receptor beta chains from one sample in a study of blood T cell repertoires in COVID-19. Profiling relied on immunoSEQ multiplex PCR, and the TCRdb table lists in-frame clones only, not all of them. In the table there are 200,000 to 250,000 clones, over 80% of which are singletons. The sample consisted of PBMCs or T cells enriched from blood (not recorded which). These TCRs come from a woman in her forties who had recovered from COVID-19. The CDR3 runs from the conserved cysteine through the conserved F or W. A D gene is named only where the DNA matches it firmly. The size of a clone is reported for some rows only, either as once, few or many, or as a class for expanded clones.

D gene: TRBD2
clone size: once
J gene: TRBJ2-6
V gene: TRBV6-5
CDR3 protein: CASGLAANVLTF
CDR3 DNA: TGTGCCAGCGGACTAGCGGCCAACGTCCTGACTTTC

D gene: -
clone size: -
J gene: TRBJ2-7
V gene: TRBV7-2
CDR3 protein: CASSLPGMGYEQYF
CDR3 DNA: TGTGCCAGCAGCTTGCCAGGGATGGGGTACGAGCAGTACTTC

D gene: -
clone size: once
J gene: TRBJ1-6
V gene: TRBV30
CDR3 protein: CAWVGQTNSPLHF
CDR3 DNA: TGTGCCTGGGTAGGACAGACTAATTCACCCCTCCACTTT

D gene: TRBD1
clone size: -
J gene: TRBJ2-4
V gene: TRBV4-3
CDR3 protein: CASSQDIRDRGKPAKNIQYF
CDR3 DNA: TGCGCCAGCAGCCAAGATATAAGGGACAGGGGGAAGCCAGCCAAAAACATTCAGTACTTC

D gene: TRBD2
clone size: -
J gene: TRBJ2-7
V gene: TRBV3-1/TRBV3-2
CDR3 protein: CASSQAAGVRDEQYF
CDR3 DNA: TGTGCCAGCAGCCAAGCCGCGGGAGTAAGGGACGAGCAGTACTTC

D gene: TRBD2
clone size: -
J gene: TRBJ2-7
V gene: TRBV7-9
CDR3 protein: CASSSRTSGSYDEQYF
CDR3 DNA: TGTGCCAGCAGCTCAAGGACTAGCGGGAGTTACGACGAGCAGTACTTC

D gene: -
clone size: -
J gene: TRBJ2-3
V gene: TRBV21-1
CDR3 protein: CASSKEGLAVDTQYF
CDR3 DNA: TGTGCCAGCAGCAAAGAAGGACTAGCGGTAGATACGCAGTATTTT

D gene: -
clone size: -
J gene: TRBJ2-5
V gene: TRBV6-2/TRBV6-3
CDR3 protein: CASSSGETQYF
CDR3 DNA: TGTGCCAGCAGTTCCGGGGAAACCCAGTACTTC

D gene: -
clone size: few
J gene: TRBJ1-5
V gene: TRBV7-2
CDR3 protein: CASSYIQGINQPQHF
CDR3 DNA: TGTGCCAGCAGCTATATACAGGGAATCAATCAGCCCCAGCATTTT

D gene: TRBD1
clone size: once
J gene: TRBJ2-3
V gene: TRBV19
CDR3 protein: CASSAGQGSTDTQYF
CDR3 DNA: TGTGCCAGTAGTGCTGGACAGGGCTCCACAGATACGCAGTATTTT

D gene: TRBD2
clone size: -
J gene: TRBJ2-5
V gene: TRBV28
CDR3 protein: CASSLGLAGAETQYF
CDR3 DNA: TGTGCCAGCAGTCTAGGACTAGCGGGAGCTGAGACCCAGTACTTC

D gene: -
clone size: -
J gene: TRBJ1-3
V gene: TRBV19
CDR3 protein: CASSIPSVSGNTIYF
CDR3 DNA: TGTGCCAGTAGTATCCCTTCGGTCTCTGGAAACACCATATATTTT

D gene: -
clone size: -
J gene: TRBJ1-3
V gene: TRBV20-1
CDR3 protein: CSASLGAVGNTIYF
CDR3 DNA: TGCAGTGCTAGTCTAGGGGCTGTTGGAAACACCATATATTTT

D gene: TRBD1
clone size: once
J gene: TRBJ1-2
V gene: TRBV6-5
CDR3 protein: CASRGQGRYTF
CDR3 DNA: TGTGCCAGCAGAGGACAGGGGAGGTACACCTTC

D gene: TRBD1
clone size: many
J gene: TRBJ2-1
V gene: TRBV12-5
CDR3 protein: CASGPTGGNEQFF
CDR3 DNA: TGTGCTAGTGGCCCGACAGGGGGCAATGAGCAGTTCTTC

D gene: -
clone size: -
J gene: TRBJ1-1
V gene: TRBV3-1/TRBV3-2
CDR3 protein: CASSQGDSVEAFF
CDR3 DNA: TGTGCCAGCAGCCAGGGTGACAGCGTTGAAGCTTTCTTT

D gene: TRBD1
clone size: -
J gene: TRBJ1-2
V gene: TRBV18
CDR3 protein: CASSPSGTGFGYGYTF
CDR3 DNA: TGTGCCAGCTCACCCAGCGGGACAGGGTTTGGCTATGGCTACACCTTC

D gene: TRBD2
clone size: -
J gene: TRBJ2-1
V gene: TRBV5-4
CDR3 protein: CASSQPLAGGGNEQFF
CDR3 DNA: TGTGCCAGCAGCCAGCCACTAGCGGGAGGGGGTAATGAGCAGTTCTTC

D gene: TRBD1
clone size: -
J gene: TRBJ1-5
V gene: TRBV4-1
CDR3 protein: CASSHLFARTGALSFNQPQHF
CDR3 DNA: TGCGCCAGCAGCCATCTCTTCGCCAGGACAGGGGCCCTCTCATTCAATCAGCCCCAGCATTTT

D gene: TRBD1
clone size: -
J gene: TRBJ1-5
V gene: TRBV18
CDR3 protein: CASSPTGGNNQPQHF
CDR3 DNA: TGTGCCAGCTCGCCTACAGGGGGGAACAATCAGCCCCAGCATTTT

D gene: TRBD2
clone size: few
J gene: TRBJ2-1
V gene: TRBV5-1
CDR3 protein: CASSLGVAGGSVDEQFF
CDR3 DNA: TGCGCCAGCAGCTTGGGGGTAGCGGGAGGGTCAGTCGATGAGCAGTTCTTC

D gene: TRBD2
clone size: once
J gene: TRBJ2-3
V gene: TRBV2
CDR3 protein: CASPLAGARTDTQYF
CDR3 DNA: TGTGCCAGCCCTCTAGCGGGAGCCCGCACAGATACGCAGTATTTT

D gene: TRBD2
clone size: -
J gene: TRBJ2-7
V gene: TRBV18
CDR3 protein: CASSPDRREIYEQYF
CDR3 DNA: TGTGCCAGCTCACCTGATCGGCGGGAGATTTACGAGCAGTACTTC

D gene: TRBD1
clone size: few
J gene: TRBJ2-7
V gene: TRBV4-1
CDR3 protein: CASSQAGGSYEQYF
CDR3 DNA: TGCGCCAGCAGCCAGGCAGGGGGATCCTACGAGCAGTACTTC

D gene: TRBD2
clone size: -
J gene: TRBJ2-1
V gene: TRBV2
CDR3 protein: CASRATSGRAYNEQFF
CDR3 DNA: TGTGCCAGCAGGGCGACTAGCGGGAGGGCCTACAATGAGCAGTTCTTC

D gene: -
clone size: -
J gene: TRBJ2-1
V gene: TRBV6-5
CDR3 protein: CASRESPRNEQFF
CDR3 DNA: TGTGCCAGCAGGGAGTCCCCCCGCAATGAGCAGTTCTTC

D gene: TRBD1
clone size: -
J gene: TRBJ1-4
V gene: TRBV2
CDR3 protein: CASSRMGQGDEKLFF
CDR3 DNA: TGTGCCAGCAGTAGGATGGGACAGGGAGATGAAAAACTGTTTTTT

D gene: -
clone size: -
J gene: TRBJ2-3
V gene: TRBV2
CDR3 protein: CASSELPKEEQYF
CDR3 DNA: TGTGCCAGCAGTGAACTACCCAAAGAGGAGCAGTATTTT

D gene: TRBD2
clone size: -
J gene: TRBJ2-5
V gene: TRBV7-9
CDR3 protein: CASNPASGQETQYF
CDR3 DNA: TGTGCCAGCAATCCCGCTAGCGGTCAAGAGACCCAGTACTTC

D gene: TRBD1
clone size: -
J gene: TRBJ2-3
V gene: TRBV28
CDR3 protein: CASSGSGQGFSDTQYF
CDR3 DNA: TGTGCCAGCAGTGGATCGGGACAGGGCTTTTCCGATACGCAGTATTTT

D gene: -
clone size: -
J gene: TRBJ2-1
V gene: TRBV19
CDR3 protein: CASSIGQGEQFF
CDR3 DNA: TGTGCCAGTAGTATAGGTCAGGGTGAGCAGTTCTTC

D gene: TRBD1
clone size: -
J gene: TRBJ2-2
V gene: TRBV23-1
CDR3 protein: CASSQAQGASPTQVGELFF
CDR3 DNA: TGCGCCAGCAGTCAAGCCCAGGGGGCTTCCCCGACACAAGTCGGGGAGCTGTTTTTT

D gene: -
clone size: -
J gene: TRBJ1-5
V gene: TRBV28
CDR3 protein: CASSSGHFGINQPQHF
CDR3 DNA: TGTGCCAGCAGTTCGGGACACTTTGGTATCAATCAGCCCCAGCATTTT

D gene: TRBD2
clone size: once
J gene: TRBJ2-2
V gene: TRBV6-2/TRBV6-3
CDR3 protein: CASSWLAGGGGELFF
CDR3 DNA: TGTGCCAGCAGTTGGCTAGCGGGAGGAGGAGGGGAGCTGTTTTTT